These 6 T cell receptor beta chains were all obtained from the same sample, sequenced in a study of T-cell memory formation after mild COVID-19 (dated by TCRdb to the early 2020s). The receptor library was made with 5' RACE. TCRdb names Illumina NovaSeq 6000 as the instrument used. In-frame beta chains were kept once TCRdb had trimmed the public reads at Q25 with fastp and called clones with MiXCR. Each record represents a unique CDR3 protein, reported with the most common genes and DNA among its rows. A total of 150,000 to 200,000 distinct CDR3 sequences appear in this sample, more than 9% of them only once. The ten largest clones take up roughly 3.8% of the sample. The sample consisted of PBMCs or a T cell subset sorted from them (not recorded which). These receptors originate from a man aged 18 to 35 who had mild COVID-19 (a few samples of this study predate the infection). The sample titles of this study are shuffled in the database, so cell type and time point are left out; the donor was told from shared clones.

The rearrangement links TRBV20-1 to TRBJ2-2; TRBD1 matches 10 bases. The CDR3 spans 16 residues. CDR1 is DFQATT and CDR2 is SNEGSKA in the germline V gene (reference sequence). DNA of the CDR3: TGCTGCCCTTGGGACAGGGGTCTTTCGAACACCGGGGAGCTGTTTTTT. Its protein is CCPWDRGLSNTGELFF.

The V gene is TRBV11-3, the J gene TRBJ2-5; 10 nucleotides agree with TRBD1. CDR3 length: 18 residues. The J segment lost 3 bases and the V segment lost 5 bases, leaving 15 bases of the junction unmatched. Germline CDR1 SGHNT, CDR2 YENEEA. The CDR3 DNA is TGTGCCAGCAGCACCTTCCCCCTGGGACAGGGGCACAAAGAGACCCAGTACTTC. Translating it yields CASSTFPLGQGHKETQYF.

This chain joins TRBV5-1 and TRBJ2-1; D perhaps matches TRBD1 (6 bases). The CDR3 is 13 amino acids. The germline V gene has CDR1 SGHRS and CDR2 YFSETQ. Trimming pared 2 bases from V and 3 bases from J, leaving 6 bases between. CDR3 coding DNA: TGCGCCAGCAGCTTACAGGGCTACAATGAGCAGTTCTTC. Protein sequence: CASSLQGYNEQFF.

At least ten counts were recorded for this clonotype. The rearrangement joins TRBV12-3 or TRBV12-4 to TRBJ1-2; no reliable D call. Trimming removed 6 bases at V and 7 bases at J, with 12 bases between. The length of the CDR3 is 12 residues. In DNA form, the CDR3 reads TGTGCCAGCAGCCGCGAGTCGGGTGGCTACACCTTC. Translated, it gives CASSRESGGYTF.

This clonotype was detected a few times. This chain connects TRBV7-6 to TRBJ2-2; no firm D call. Trimming left V 0 bases short and J 4 bases short, with 6 bases between. The CDR3 runs 14 residues. Germline loops: CDR1 SGHVS, CDR2 FNYEAQ. In DNA, the CDR3 is TGTGCCAGCAGCTTAGCCCAAGTCACCGGGGAGCTGTTTTTT. Translating it yields CASSLAQVTGELFF. Variable domain in full (rest from reference TRBV7-6 and TRBJ2-2): GAGVSQSPRYKVTKRGQDVALRCDPISGHVSLYWYRQALGQGPEFLTYFNYEAQQDKSGLPNDRFSAERPEGSISTLTIQRTEQRDSAMYRCASSLAQVTGELFFGEGSRLTVL.

This clonotype has a handful of counts. This chain connects TRBV7-2 to TRBJ2-7; a possible D gene is TRBD1 (6 bases). Trimming left V 1 base short and J 0 bases short, with 7 bases between. This CDR3 region has 14 residues. Germline V gives CDR1 SGHTA, CDR2 FQGNSA. The CDR3 nucleotides read TGTGCCAGCAGCTTAGAGGACAGCTCCTACGAGCAGTACGTC. This gives the protein CASSLEDSSYEQYV.